The 13 T cell receptor beta chains reported below all come from one sample, sequenced in a study of siplizumab effects on memory and regulatory T cells. Profiling relied on immunoSEQ multiplex PCR, and the TCRdb table lists in-frame clones only, not all of them. The table lists over 65,000 clones, around 93% of them singletons. Sequenced sample: CD8+ T cells sorted from blood. The receptors were gathered from a human donor in good health.

This sequence joins TRBV2 and TRBJ1-1; D may be TRBD1 (5 bases). The germline V gene has CDR1 SNHLY and CDR2 FYNNEI. V lost 6 bases and J 1 base, leaving 9 bases between the germline ends. The CDR3 sequence is 13 residues long. CDR3 bases: TGTGCCAGCAGGGCCCAGGGGAACACTGAAGCTTTCTTT. As protein: CASRAQGNTEAFF.

CDR3 DNA: TGTGCCAGTATAGGGGACACGACAGGCCCCGGGGCAGATACGCAGTATTTT. Translated, it gives CASIGDTTGPGADTQYF. This chain connects TRBV19 to TRBJ2-3, with D possibly being TRBD1 (6 bases). This CDR3 spans 17 amino acids. V was pared by 7 bases and J by 4 bases, with 24 bases between. The germline CDR1 and CDR2 sequences are LNHDA and SQIVND (reference sequence).

The chain joins TRBV4-1 to TRBJ2-3, with D hard to call. This CDR3 contains 14 residues. The germline CDR1 and CDR2 sequences are MGHRA and YSYEKL. Trimming stripped 4 bases from V and 0 bases from J, with 8 bases between. CDR3 residues: CASSLTFSTDTQYF. The CDR3 DNA reads TGCGCCAGCAGCCTTACTTTTAGCACAGATACGCAGTATTTT.

This sequence joins TRBV4-3 and TRBJ2-7, with D unresolved. Germline V CDR1 and CDR2: LGHNA, YSLEER. The V end was cut by 4 bases, the J end by 2 bases, with 12 bases between. The CDR3 is made up of 14 amino acids. CDR3 sequence reads: CASSPSDGTYEQYF. CDR3 nucleotides: TGCGCCAGCAGCCCTTCCGACGGAACCTACGAGCAGTACTTC.

This clone was found once. This chain joins TRBV29-1 and TRBJ2-7, with D possibly TRBD2 on 6 matching bases. The CDR3 has 13 amino acids. CDR1 is SQVTM and CDR2 is ANQGSEA in the germline V gene. V was cut by 4 bases and J by 5 bases, with 15 bases left in between. The CDR3 DNA reads TGCAGCGTTGGCCCTGGAGGGGTAGACGAGCAGTACTTC. Translation gives CSVGPGGVDEQYF.

The chain combines TRBV6-5 with TRBJ2-7; perhaps D is TRBD1 or TRBD2 (5 bases each). The CDR3 sequence is 13 residues long. The germline V and J ends were trimmed by 7 bases and 5 bases, with 15 bases remaining between them. Germline CDR1 is MNHEY and CDR2 is SVGAGI. CDR3 sequence (DNA): TGTGCCAGCACTAGGGACCTTGGGGACGAGCAGTACTTC. Encoded protein: CASTRDLGDEQYF.

This clone was observed a single time. V gene TRBV28 combines with J gene TRBJ1-1, with a tentative D call TRBD1 (6 bases). CDR3 size: 16 residues. Trimming pared 4 bases from V and 0 bases from J, leaving 15 bases between. CDR1 and CDR2 (germline): MDHEN, SYDVKM. The CDR3 protein is CASSSRMGGVNTEAFF. In DNA form, the CDR3 reads TGTGCCAGCAGTTCCCGGATGGGGGGCGTGAACACTGAAGCTTTCTTT.

This chain joins TRBV6-5 and TRBJ2-5; no firm D call. The germline gives CDR1 MNHEY, CDR2 SVGAGI. The CDR3 is 11 amino acids. The V end lost 6 bases, the J end lost 5 bases, and 7 bases lay between the germline ends. Here the CDR3 reads CASRSWETQYF. The CDR3, as DNA: TGTGCCAGCAGGTCATGGGAGACCCAGTACTTC.

V and J are TRBV4-3 and TRBJ1-3, with D unclear. There are 16 residues in the CDR3. The V gene's germline CDR1 is LGHNA and CDR2 YSLEER. V gave up 0 bases and J gave up 0 bases, with 9 bases separating them. CDR3 amino acids: CASSQDRWSSGNTIYF. Written as DNA, the CDR3 is TGCGCCAGCAGCCAAGATCGTTGGAGCTCTGGAAACACCATATATTTT.

This chain joins TRBV4-3 and TRBJ2-2; D ambiguous. This CDR3 comprises 13 residues. CDR1 is LGHNA, CDR2 YSLEER, per germline. The ends were cut back, 1 base at V and 6 bases at J, with 6 bases in the middle. The CDR3 protein is CASSQVGSGELFF. The CDR3 DNA sequence: TGCGCCAGCAGCCAAGTGGGATCCGGGGAGCTGTTTTTT.

J is TRBJ2-5 and V is TRBV7-9; D remains unclear. V dropped 5 bases and J dropped 5 bases, with 18 bases sitting between them. CDR1 is SEHNR and CDR2 is FQNEAQ in the germline V gene (reference sequence). The CDR3 sequence is 15 residues long. CDR3 nucleotide sequence: TGTGCCAGCAGCCCCGCGCTGATGGGCTCGGAGACCCAGTACTTC. It codes for CASSPALMGSETQYF.

The chain has TRBV4-1 and TRBJ1-2; perhaps TRBD1 as D (5 bases). In germline, CDR1 is MGHRA, CDR2 YSYEKL. Trimming cost V 2 bases and J 0 bases, with 22 bases left between them. CDR3 length: 19 residues. CDR3 DNA: TGCGCCAGCAGCCAAAATCCGGGGACCTTCGAGGGAGCTAACTATGGCTACACCTTC. As protein: CASSQNPGTFEGANYGYTF.

CDR3 nucleotide sequence: TGTGCCAGCAGTGAGATATACAGGGTATCCTATAATTCACCCCTCCACTTT. Amino acid sequence: CASSEIYRVSYNSPLHF. The chain carries TRBV6-1 and TRBJ1-6; D possibly corresponds to TRBD1 (6 bases). The CDR3 sequence is 17 residues long. The V end was cut by 3 bases, the J end by 1 base, with 13 bases between. Germline values: CDR1 MNHNS, CDR2 SASEGT.